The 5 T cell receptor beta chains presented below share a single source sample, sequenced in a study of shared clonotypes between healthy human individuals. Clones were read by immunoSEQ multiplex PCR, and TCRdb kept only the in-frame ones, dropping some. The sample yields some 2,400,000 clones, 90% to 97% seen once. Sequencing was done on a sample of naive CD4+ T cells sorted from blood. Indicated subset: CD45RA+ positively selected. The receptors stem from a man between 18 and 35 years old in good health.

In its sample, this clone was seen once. The CDR3 sequence is CASRLRGTGELFF. CDR3 nucleotide sequence: TGTGCCAGCAGGTTACGGGGCACCGGGGAGCTGTTTTTT. The chain joins TRBV11-2 to TRBJ2-2; D might be TRBD2 (5 bases). The CDR3 is made up of 13 amino acids. Looked up from germline, CDR1 is SGHAT and CDR2 is FQNNGV. Trimming shortened V by 6 bases and J by 4 bases, and 9 bases separated the two germline ends.

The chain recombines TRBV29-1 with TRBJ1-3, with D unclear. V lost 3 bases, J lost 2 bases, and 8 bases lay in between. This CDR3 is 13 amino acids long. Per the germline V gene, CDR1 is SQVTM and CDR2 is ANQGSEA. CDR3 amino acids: CSVEQGAGNTIYF. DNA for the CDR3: TGCAGCGTTGAGCAAGGAGCTGGAAACACCATATATTTT.

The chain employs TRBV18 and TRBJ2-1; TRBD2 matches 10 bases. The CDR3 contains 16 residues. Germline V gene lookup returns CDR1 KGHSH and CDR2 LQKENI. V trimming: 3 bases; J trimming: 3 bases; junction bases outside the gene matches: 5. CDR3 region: CASSPSGTSDYNEQFF. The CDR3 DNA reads TGTGCCAGCTCACCTTCCGGGACTAGCGACTACAATGAGCAGTTCTTC.

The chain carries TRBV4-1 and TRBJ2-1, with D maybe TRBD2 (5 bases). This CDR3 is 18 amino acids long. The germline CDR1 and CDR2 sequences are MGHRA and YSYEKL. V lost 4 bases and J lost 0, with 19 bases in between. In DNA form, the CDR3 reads TGCGCCAGCAGCCTCCTAGGTGAGGGTGAGTTCTCCTACAATGAGCAGTTCTTC. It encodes CASSLLGEGEFSYNEQFF.

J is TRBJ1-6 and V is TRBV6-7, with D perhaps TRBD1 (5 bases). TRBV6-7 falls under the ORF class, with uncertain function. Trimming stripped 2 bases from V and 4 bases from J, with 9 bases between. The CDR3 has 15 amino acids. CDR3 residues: CASSYGGCYNSPLHF. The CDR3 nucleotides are TGTGCCAGCAGTTACGGGGGGTGTTATAATTCACCCCTCCACTTT.